In this sample, the clone carrying this T cell receptor (beta chain) turned up many times. The source of the sample is a study of molecular identifiers for immune sequencing clone quantification. Bulk TCR libraries used previously described methods and listed TCR primers. One entry per CDR3 protein, called by TCRdb with MiXCR from the PCR reads. The table lists 9,800 or so distinct CDR3 sequences, roughly 21% of them singletons. Using a CD8+CD4-CCR7+CD45RA+ phenotype, naive CD8 T cells were sorted. Germline-derived CDR1 and CDR2 are MGHDK and SYGVNS. V was cut by 4 bases and J by 4 bases, with 13 bases left in between. CDR3 length: 14 amino acids.

V usage is TRBV25-1 and J usage is TRBJ1-1, with D possibly matching TRBD1 (5 bases). What was sequenced was naive CD8+ T cells from blood, with Jurkat cell RNA spiked in. Sample subset: FACS-sorted CD8+CD4-CCR7+CD45RA+ naive T cells. The sequence was obtained from a human donor in good health. Some libraries in this study had Jurkat cell RNA spiked in. This CDR3 is CASSVGGAGTEAFF. CDR3 nucleotide sequence: TGTGCCAGCAGTGTTGGGGGAGCGGGCACTGAAGCTTTCTTT.